This T cell receptor (beta chain) was recorded in a study of blood T cell repertoires in COVID-19. Study background: The United States, Italy and Spain provided the acute and convalescent COVID-19 samples. Nucleic acid was either cDNA or gDNA, and it came from T cells, B-cell-depleted T cells, or PBMCs.

In the original analysis: Amplification of reference gene primers provided the estimated nucleated cell counts. Clones were sequenced by immunoSEQ multiplex PCR, and TCRdb holds only the in-frame ones, with some missing. V, J and clone size are taken as reported in that table, and D and trimming were inferred from the DNA itself. This table has 15,000 to 20,000 clones, around four fifths appearing once. This TCR derives from a man older than 75 with active COVID-19. Material: peripheral blood.

The CDR3 is CASSPVIGVGYTF. The CDR3 region has the DNA TGCGCCAGCAGCCCGGTCATCGGGGTTGGCTACACCTTC. This chain connects TRBV5-1 to TRBJ1-2; D gene uncertain. Germline CDR1 SGHRS, CDR2 YFSETQ. The CDR3 covers 13 residues. Trimming took off 4 bases at V and 7 bases at J, with 14 bases between the two ends.